One and the same sample provided the 15 T cell receptor beta chains below, sequenced in a study of blood T cell repertoires in COVID-19. Produced via immunoSEQ multiplex PCR; TCRdb's table is partial and in-frame only. Of fewer than 60,000 clones listed, 70% to 85% were seen once; the top ten hold 11%. Specimen: peripheral blood. The source of these receptors is a man at least 80 years old with COVID-19, enrolled during active disease.

The rearrangement links TRBV10-3 to TRBJ2-7, with 9 positions matching TRBD1. Germline V gene sequence: CDR1 ENHRY, CDR2 SYGVKD. Trimming removed 6 bases from V and 1 base from J; junction bases left unmatched: 13. The CDR3 totals 17 residues. The CDR3 DNA follows: TGTGCCATCAGCAGGGATCCGGGACAGGGAAAATCCTACGAGCAGTACGTC. Translating it yields CAISRDPGQGKSYEQYV.

This chain links TRBV4-3 with TRBJ2-1; D might be TRBD2 (5 bases). CDR1 and CDR2 (germline): LGHNA, YSLEER. The CDR3 sequence is 16 residues long. V was pared by 0 bases and J by 0 bases, with 9 bases between. CDR3 in amino acids: CASSQDQAGSYNEQFF. The CDR3 DNA reads as TGCGCCAGCAGCCAAGATCAGGCGGGCTCCTACAATGAGCAGTTCTTC.

The V call is TRBV6-5, the J call TRBJ1-1; the D is unclear. Trimming took off 2 bases at V and 0 bases at J, with 7 bases between the two ends. This CDR3 is 14 amino acids long. Germline CDR1 is MNHEY and CDR2 is SVGAGI. The CDR3 reads CASSYKPLNTEAFF. The CDR3 region has the DNA TGTGCCAGCAGTTACAAGCCCCTGAACACTGAAGCTTTCTTT.

In the case of this clone: This specimen includes other DNA sequences encoding the same CDR3. The genes are TRBV5-4 and TRBJ1-2, with TRBD1 matching 11 bases. J lost 4 bases, V lost 2 bases, and 4 bases had no gene match. Germline assignment: CDR1 SGHNT and CDR2 YYREEE (reference sequence). The CDR3 is 15 amino acids. Written as DNA, the CDR3 is TGTGCCAGCAGCTTTCGGGACAGGGGGTCCTATGGCTACACCTTC. Its protein product is CASSFRDRGSYGYTF.

This chain joins TRBV25-1 and TRBJ1-6, with 7 bases aligning to TRBD1. From germline, CDR1 is MGHDK and CDR2 SYGVNS. The CDR3 extends over 16 amino acids. The J segment lost 10 bases and the V segment lost 5 bases, leaving 14 bases of the junction unmatched. CDR3 sequence (DNA): TGTGCCAGCAGTCCCACAGGGGCAGGGATCGTCTCACCCCTCCACTTT. This translates into CASSPTGAGIVSPLHF.

The chain employs TRBV7-8 and TRBJ2-7; TRBD2 matches at 7 bases. There are 16 residues in the CDR3. The V gene end was trimmed by 5 bases and the J gene end by 3 bases; junction bases not matched to a gene: 13. In germline, CDR1 is SGHVS, CDR2 FQNEAQ. The CDR3 bases are TGTGCCAGCAGCCCGAGCCGGGGGGAGAGTCTCTACGAGCAGTACGTC. Its translation is CASSPSRGESLYEQYV.

The chain carries TRBV7-9 and TRBJ1-2; TRBD1 aligns across 8 bases. J lost 6 bases, V lost 6 bases, and 6 bases had no gene match. The CDR3 totals 13 residues. Germline V gene data show CDR1 as SEHNR and CDR2 as FQNEAQ (reference sequence). The CDR3 DNA follows: TGTGCCAGCAGACAGGGGGTATCGAATGGCTACACCTTC. This encodes CASRQGVSNGYTF.

This clone was seen a handful of times. The chain carries TRBV6-5 and TRBJ1-1; 8 bases are a match to TRBD1. J gave up 4 bases and V 5 bases, and 6 bases lay outside the gene matches. Germline-derived CDR1 and CDR2 are MNHEY and SVGAGI. CDR3 length equals 14 residues. The CDR3 sequence: CASSRDRGVTEAFF. The CDR3 bases are TGTGCCAGCAGTAGAGACAGGGGAGTCACTGAAGCTTTCTTT.

The chain links TRBV7-8 to TRBJ1-2; tentatively, D is TRBD1 (5 bases). V shed 5 bases and J shed 8 bases, with 12 bases lying between them. CDR1 SGHVS and CDR2 FQNEAQ come from the germline V gene. The CDR3 consists of 12 residues. Written as DNA, the CDR3 is TGTGCCAGCAGCCCCAGTCAGGGAGGCTACACCTTC. Amino acid sequence: CASSPSQGGYTF.

The V gene is TRBV6-5, the J gene TRBJ2-2; D perhaps matches TRBD1 (6 bases). The CDR3 length is 14 residues. Per the germline V gene, CDR1 is MNHEY and CDR2 is SVGAGI. Between the trimmed V and J ends, which lost 6 bases and 3 bases, there was a span of 11 bases. Here the CDR3 DNA reads TGTGCCAGCAGCGAGGGACACTACACCGGGGAGCTGTTTTTT. Protein sequence: CASSEGHYTGELFF.

The chain links TRBV6-5 to TRBJ1-6; 8 bases line up with TRBD1. The CDR3 length is 15 residues. V lost 2 bases to trimming and J lost 8 bases; unmatched junction nucleotides: 5. Germline CDR1 is MNHEY and CDR2 is SVGAGI. CDR3 residues: CASSYITGGDSPLHF. The CDR3 DNA reads as TGTGCCAGCAGTTACATAACAGGGGGTGATTCACCCCTCCACTTT.

The chain combines TRBV29-1 with TRBJ1-1; a weak D match, TRBD1 (5 bases). V lost 3 bases and J 11 bases, leaving 7 bases between the germline ends. This CDR3 contains 9 residues. Germline CDR1 is SQVTM and CDR2 is ANQGSEA. The CDR3 reads CSVDGGAFF. As DNA, the CDR3 is TGCAGCGTTGACGGGGGGGCTTTCTTT.

The chain has TRBV4-3 and TRBJ1-2, with D perhaps TRBD1 (5 bases). Germline values: CDR1 LGHNA, CDR2 YSLEER. Between the trimmed V and J ends, which lost 1 base and 7 bases, there was a span of 13 bases. The CDR3 covers 14 residues. CDR3 sequence (DNA): TGCGCCAGCAGCCAAGGAAGCAGGGATGCTGGCTACACCTTC. Its protein is CASSQGSRDAGYTF.

The chain combines TRBV19 with TRBJ2-1, with 10 nucleotides matching TRBD2. The CDR3 consists of 20 residues. Germline CDR1 LNHDA, CDR2 SQIVND (reference sequence). J was trimmed by 0 bases and V by 5 bases; bases with no gene match: 16. The CDR3 is CASSSLTSGTGLSSYNEQFF. The CDR3 bases are TGTGCCAGTAGTTCCCTTACTAGCGGGACGGGTCTTAGCTCCTACAATGAGCAGTTCTTC.

The chain recombines TRBV10-3 with TRBJ2-4; 7 bases line up with TRBD1. The CDR3 sequence is 16 residues long. Losses at the gene ends were 6 bases for V and 1 base for J; bases not matched to a gene: 9. Germline CDR1 ENHRY, CDR2 SYGVKD. In DNA form, the CDR3 reads TGTGCCATCAGCGATCCTGCAGGGGGTGCCAAAAACATTCAGTACTTC. Its translation: CAISDPAGGAKNIQYF.